The 31 T cell receptor beta chains listed next were all sequenced from one sample in a study of Graves' ophthalmopathy and Graves' hyperthyroidism. RNA transcripts were the source from which TCR beta CDR3 regions were amplified. A first-round RT-PCR used HTBI primers, followed by a second-round multiplex PCR. TCRdb re-analysed the multiplex PCR reads in MiXCR, keeping a single row per CDR3 protein. The data hold over a million distinct CDR3 sequences, with about 38% observed a single time. The specimen was peripheral blood or thyroid tissue (not recorded which). The receptor set was obtained from an adult man with Graves' hyperthyroidism.

The rearrangement links TRBV5-4 to TRBJ1-1; weak D call: TRBD1 (6 bases). Trimming took off 1 base at V and 4 bases at J, with 14 bases between the two ends. This CDR3 is 15 amino acids long. Germline V CDR1 and CDR2: SGHNT, YYREEE (reference sequence). As DNA, the CDR3 is TGTGCCAGCAGCTTGACAGGGAGGGGTGGCACTGAAGCTTTCTTT. It specifies CASSLTGRGGTEAFF.

In its sample, this clonotype was seen many times. The gene calls are TRBV4-1 and TRBJ1-1, with D possibly being TRBD1 (5 bases). Germline V lookup: CDR1 MGHRA, CDR2 YSYEKL. Trimming took 1 base from V and 5 from J, leaving 11 bases between them. The CDR3 is 14 residues long. The CDR3 is CASSQASRETEAFF. In DNA form, the CDR3 reads TGCGCCAGCAGCCAAGCGTCCAGGGAGACTGAAGCTTTCTTT.

The table lists this clonotype with many counts. The V gene is TRBV7-8, the J gene TRBJ1-1; 7 nucleotides align to TRBD1. Germline V gene lookup returns CDR1 SGHVS and CDR2 FQNEAQ. V lost 11 bases and J lost 3; bases outside the gene matches: 9. The CDR3 is 13 amino acids. CDR3 DNA sequence: TGTGCCTCCGGGGGAGGGGGCGACACTGAAGCTTTCTTT. Its translation is CASGGGGDTEAFF.

This clonotype was observed a handful of times. Since the CDR3 does not end with the conserved phenylalanine or tryptophan, this likely comes from a read error. Because the CDR3's place on the DNA is in doubt, the DNA is left out and the CDR3 is given as listed by TCRdb. This rearrangement joins TRBV5-1 to TRBJ2-6. 10 amino acids form the CDR3, both terminal residues included. Germline V lookup: CDR1 SGHRS, CDR2 YFSETQ. CDR3: CASSQSHGWT.

Ten or more counts support this clonotype. The chain joins TRBV12-3 or TRBV12-4 to TRBJ2-5; 12 bases map to TRBD2. J was trimmed by 4 bases and V by 6 bases; bases with no gene match: 3. This CDR3 region has 14 residues. The CDR3 bases are TGTGCCAGCAGCTTGACTAGCGGGAGAGAGACCCAGTACTTC. It translates to CASSLTSGRETQYF.

This clonotype was counted a few times. The rearrangement joins TRBV11-2 to TRBJ2-5, with D possibly matching TRBD2 (6 bases). There are 16 residues in the CDR3. V was pared by 5 bases and J by 2 bases, with 18 bases between. Germline CDR1 SGHAT, CDR2 FQNNGV. For the CDR3, the DNA is TGTGCCAGCAGCCGCGCCCCCGGTAGCGGACAAGAGACCCAGTACTTC. Translated: CASSRAPGSGQETQYF. The full variable domain, its missing parts supplied by reference TRBV11-2 and TRBJ2-5, is EAGVAQSPRYKIIEKRQSVAFWCNPISGHATLYWYQQILGQGPKLLIQFQNNGVVDDSQLPKDRFSAERLKGVDSTLKIQPAKLEDSAVYLCASSRAPGSGQETQYFGPGTRLLVL.

A few counts support this clonotype. This chain joins TRBV14 and TRBJ2-2; D perhaps matches TRBD1 (6 bases). V lost 0 bases and J 4 bases, leaving 21 bases between the germline ends. The CDR3 has 19 amino acids. Germline assignment: CDR1 SGHDN and CDR2 FVKESK. The CDR3 DNA is TGTGCCAGCAGCCAAGAAATGGGCGGCAGGGGTGTTGCCACCGGGGAGCTGTTTTTT. This gives the protein CASSQEMGGRGVATGELFF.

The V and J genes are TRBV7-8 and TRBJ1-5; a possible D gene is TRBD1 (5 bases). Trimming took 4 bases from V and 4 from J, leaving 23 bases between them. From germline, CDR1 is SGHVS and CDR2 FQNEAQ. This CDR3 comprises 18 residues. This CDR3 reads CASSSAQWGGVGNQPQHF. The CDR3 coding sequence is TGTGCCAGCAGCTCCGCACAGTGGGGGGGGGTAGGTAATCAGCCCCAGCATTTT.

The rearrangement links TRBV11-2 to TRBJ1-3; D not certain. Trimming took 5 bases from V and 0 from J, leaving 17 bases between them. The CDR3 runs 17 residues. Germline V gene data show CDR1 as SGHAT and CDR2 as FQNNGV. DNA for the CDR3: TGTGCCAGCAGCCCTATTCCGCAGGAAATCTCTGGAAACACCATATATTTT. As protein: CASSPIPQEISGNTIYF.

There are many counts of this clonotype. J is TRBJ1-6 and V is TRBV20-1; D remains unclear. Trimming took off 2 bases at V and 2 bases at J, with 7 bases between the two ends. The CDR3 length is 14 residues. Germline V gives CDR1 DFQATT, CDR2 SNEGSKA (reference sequence). CDR3 in amino acids: CSARNQPYNSPLHF. DNA for the CDR3: TGCAGTGCTAGAAACCAACCCTATAATTCACCCCTCCACTTT.

This clonotype showed up many times. V is TRBV20-1 and J is TRBJ2-5; 7 nucleotides line up with TRBD2. The CDR3 is 17 amino acids. V dropped 3 bases and J dropped 3; count of bases not matched to a gene: 16. Per germline, CDR1 DFQATT and CDR2 SNEGSKA (reference sequence). The CDR3 region has the DNA TGCAGTGCTAGCTCCCTTGGAATAGCGGGTAACAAAGAGACCCAGTACTTC. It encodes CSASSLGIAGNKETQYF.

As for this clonotype: The CDR3 carries no conserved terminal phenylalanine or tryptophan, so it likely arises from a read error. The chain carries TRBV28 and TRBJ1-2; 10 bases fit TRBD1. CDR1 and CDR2 from the germline V gene are MDHEN and SYDVKM. The CDR3 totals 12 residues. V shed 7 bases, J shed 6 bases, and the junction held 2 bases outside the gene matches. CDR3 residues: CASNDRGHGYTL. CDR3 nucleotides: TGTGCCAGCAACGACAGGGGGCATGGCTACACCCTC.

The chain employs TRBV12-3 or TRBV12-4 and TRBJ1-2; TRBD1 aligns across 9 bases. The CDR3 contains 15 residues. The J segment lost 4 bases and the V segment lost 6 bases, leaving 9 bases of the junction unmatched. The CDR3 region is CASSPTGTGPYGYTF. The CDR3 bases are TGTGCCAGCAGCCCGACCGGGACAGGGCCCTATGGCTACACCTTC.

In this sample, this clonotype turned up many times. The J gene is TRBJ1-1, the V gene TRBV2, with D possibly being TRBD1 (5 bases). The CDR3 loop spans 12 amino acids. In germline, CDR1 is SNHLY, CDR2 FYNNEI. Between the trimmed V and J ends, which lost 4 bases and 8 bases, there was a span of 11 bases. The CDR3 nucleotides are TGTGCCAGCAGTGCAACAGCAGGGGAAGCTTTCTTT. Amino acid sequence: CASSATAGEAFF.

V and J are TRBV20-1 and TRBJ2-5; weak D call: TRBD2 (5 bases). V lost 3 bases and J lost 4, with 9 bases in between. CDR1 is DFQATT and CDR2 is SNEGSKA in the germline V gene (reference sequence). The CDR3 is made up of 12 amino acids. CDR3 sequence (DNA): TGCAGTGCTAGGGAGGTCGCAGAGACCCAGTACTTC. Encoded protein: CSAREVAETQYF.

The chain joins TRBV12-3 or TRBV12-4 to TRBJ1-1; no clear D gene. V dropped 4 bases and J dropped 4 bases, with 16 bases sitting between them. CDR3 size: 15 residues. The CDR3, as DNA: TGTGCCAGCAGTTCCCTCCGCGTGGGAGCCACTGAAGCTTTCTTT. Protein sequence: CASSSLRVGATEAFF.

This clonotype showed up many times. J is TRBJ2-7 and V is TRBV12-3 or TRBV12-4; 7 nucleotides line up with TRBD2. This CDR3 comprises 14 residues. The trim removed 6 bases at V and 4 bases at J, leaving 9 bases unmatched. CDR3 sequence reads: CASSSGRGSYEQYF. The DNA for the CDR3 is TGTGCCAGCAGCTCGGGGCGGGGGAGTTACGAGCAGTACTTC.

This clonotype appeared many times. The chain employs TRBV12-3 or TRBV12-4 and TRBJ1-2, with 7 bases aligning to TRBD1. The CDR3 totals 14 residues. V lost 6 bases to trimming and J lost 4 bases; unmatched junction nucleotides: 8. The CDR3 protein is CASSQGDRTYGYTF. The CDR3 nucleotides are TGTGCCAGCAGCCAGGGGGACCGTACCTATGGCTACACCTTC.

The chain has TRBV7-9 and TRBJ1-1; D ambiguous. V gave up 1 base and J gave up 11 bases, with 8 bases separating them. Germline loops: CDR1 SEHNR, CDR2 FQNEAQ (reference sequence). The length of the CDR3 is 11 residues. In DNA form, the CDR3 reads TGTGCCAGCAGCTTAGTGTTTGGGGCTTTCTTT. Translating gives CASSLVFGAFF.

At least ten counts were recorded for this clonotype. CDR3 amino acids: CASSQVGTKSLHF. Here the CDR3 DNA reads TGCGCCAGCAGCCAAGTGGGGACGAAATCCCTCCACTTT. The chain links TRBV4-1 to TRBJ1-6; possible D gene TRBD1, 5 bases. Trimming removed 1 base from V and 14 bases from J, with 12 bases in between. The CDR3 contains 13 residues. In germline, CDR1 is MGHRA, CDR2 YSYEKL.

This clonotype was seen a handful of times. J is TRBJ1-2 and V is TRBV7-2; TRBD1 agrees at 9 bases. The CDR3 is 18 residues long. V trimming: 3 bases; J trimming: 2 bases; junction bases outside the gene matches: 13. CDR1 is SGHTA, CDR2 FQGNSA, per germline. CDR3 nucleotide sequence: TGTGCCAGCAGCTTCTCCCCGGGAGAACAGGGGGCGAACTATGGCTACACCTTC. As protein: CASSFSPGEQGANYGYTF.

This clonotype appeared many times. The chain uses TRBV20-1 and TRBJ1-5; tentatively, D is TRBD1 (6 bases). CDR3 length: 13 amino acids. CDR1 is DFQATT, CDR2 SNEGSKA, per germline (reference sequence). The CDR3 nucleotides read TGCAGCGCGAGAGGGGGGGGCGGTCAGCCCCAGCATTTT. This encodes CSARGGGGQPQHF.

Concerning this clonotype itself: A clone one base away is much larger, so this may be a read error. The gene calls are TRBV2 and TRBJ2-5; possibly TRBD2 for D (6 bases). The germline V gene has CDR1 SNHLY and CDR2 FYNNEI. The CDR3 has 15 residues. Written as DNA, the CDR3 is TGTGTCAGCATTGGTCTGGGCGGGGTTGAAGAGACCCAGTACTTC. It specifies CVSIGLGGVEETQYF.

This clonotype occurred a few times. The chain has TRBV10-2 and TRBJ1-1; D might be TRBD1 (6 bases). The CDR3 totals 16 residues. Germline CDR1 is WSHSY and CDR2 is SAAADI. The ends were cut back, 2 bases at V and 3 bases at J, with 16 bases in the middle. The CDR3 DNA reads TGCGCCAGCAGTGAGCGGGGTACAGGGAGTGACACTGAAGCTTTCTTT. Amino acid sequence: CASSERGTGSDTEAFF.

The rearrangement uses TRBV10-3 and TRBJ2-7, with D possibly TRBD1 on 5 matching bases. Germline loops: CDR1 ENHRY, CDR2 SYGVKD. CDR3 length: 15 amino acids. V was shortened by 6 bases and J by 3 bases, with 18 bases between the two germline ends. This chain's CDR3 is CAISGSTANIYEQYF. The CDR3 region has the DNA TGTGCCATCAGCGGATCGACAGCAAATATCTACGAGCAGTACTTC.

In regard to this clonotype: A read error may explain this, as a much larger clone is one base away. The chain is built from TRBV2 and TRBJ1-4, with 7 bases that match TRBD1. The germline V gene encodes CDR1 SNHLY and CDR2 FYNNEI. The CDR3 extends over 16 amino acids. The CDR3 bases are TGTGCCAGCAGTGAAACAGGGGTTGGAACTAATGAAAAACTGTCTTTT. This codes for CASSETGVGTNEKLSF.

The chain is built from TRBV7-8 and TRBJ1-3; D is perhaps TRBD1 (6 bases). The CDR3 covers 15 residues. With 5 bases removed from V and 8 bases from J, the gap between germline ends came to 19 bases. Germline CDR1 is SGHVS and CDR2 is FQNEAQ. CDR3 nucleotide sequence: TGTGCCAGCAGCCCCCTCCGGACAGTTGTGGACACCATATATTTT. It codes for CASSPLRTVVDTIYF.

The chain has TRBV29-1 and TRBJ2-5; possibly TRBD1 for D (6 bases). The germline gives CDR1 SQVTM, CDR2 ANQGSEA. The CDR3 is 12 residues long. V was shortened by 8 bases and J by 4 bases, with 14 bases between the two germline ends. CDR3 sequence (DNA): TGCAGCTTGGGCAGGGGAGCAGAGACCCAGTACTTC. Amino acid sequence: CSLGRGAETQYF.

This clonotype was counted ten times or more. The chain joins TRBV6-2 or TRBV6-3 to TRBJ1-1; TRBD1 is a possible D gene (6 bases). CDR3 length equals 13 residues. Germline V gene lookup returns CDR1 MNHEY and CDR2 SVGEGT. V lost 8 bases, J lost 4 bases, and 14 bases lay in between. CDR3 sequence: CASRHRERTEAFF. The CDR3 DNA follows: TGTGCCAGCCGTCACAGGGAGCGCACTGAAGCTTTCTTT.

The chain is built from TRBV12-3 or TRBV12-4 and TRBJ1-5, with TRBD1 matching 8 bases. Trimming at V came to 6 bases and at J to 2 bases, leaving 12 bases not matched to a gene. The CDR3 is made up of 17 amino acids. CDR3 sequence reads: CASSPSDRAYGNQPQHF. In DNA, the CDR3 is TGTGCCAGCAGCCCCTCGGACAGGGCGTATGGCAATCAGCCCCAGCATTTT.

This chain links TRBV2 with TRBJ2-5, with 7 bases identical to TRBD2. The V gene end was trimmed by 9 bases and the J gene end by 5 bases; junction bases not matched to a gene: 9. The CDR3 loop spans 13 amino acids. From germline, CDR1 is SNHLY and CDR2 FYNNEI. The CDR3 nucleotides are TGTGCCAGTGGGGCGGGACTAAGGGAGACCCAGTACTTC. Translation: CASGAGLRETQYF.